The rows below give T cell receptor beta chains drawn from one sample of a study of TIL therapy for anti-PD-1-resistant metastatic lung cancer. Clones were read by immunoSEQ multiplex PCR, and TCRdb kept only the in-frame ones, dropping some. The sample holds some 90,000 clones, around three fifths seen once. The sample was tumor tissue, taken at baseline. These receptors were taken from a person aged 25 to 79 with non-small cell lung cancer. CDR3s include the opening cysteine and the closing phenylalanine or tryptophan. The D gene is left open where the match is weak. Clone size is shown for a subset of rows, as once, few, many or a class of expanded clone.

J | D | size | V | CDR3 | DNA
TRBJ2-3 | TRBD1 | NA | TRBV19 | CASSMAAGGFDTQYF | TGTGCCAGTAGTATGGCTGCAGGGGGCTTCGATACGCAGTATTTT
TRBJ2-5 | TRBD1 | NA | TRBV7-3 | CASSAGTGETQYF | TGTGCCAGCAGCGCCGGGACAGGAGAGACCCAGTACTTC
TRBJ2-5 | NA | NA | TRBV25-1 | CASSEWSRETQYF | TGTGCCAGCAGTGAATGGAGTCGGGAGACCCAGTACTTC
TRBJ1-4 | NA | NA | TRBV24-1 | CATSDGQINEKLFF | TGTGCCACCAGTGATGGGCAGATTAATGAAAAACTGTTTTTT
TRBJ2-5 | NA | NA | TRBV4-1 | CASSQEWGTQYF | TGCGCCAGCAGCCAAGAGTGGGGGACCCAGTACTTC
TRBJ1-5 | TRBD1 | NA | TRBV28 | CASSLTRTGSQPQHF | TGTGCCAGCAGTTTAACCCGGACAGGGAGTCAGCCCCAGCATTTT
TRBJ2-7 | NA | NA | TRBV3-1/TRBV3-2 | CASSQTLREQYF | TGTGCCAGCAGCCAGACCCTGCGAGAGCAGTACTTC
TRBJ2-7 | TRBD1 | NA | TRBV27 | CASSAYRDRGTYEQYF | TGTGCCAGCAGTGCCTACCGGGACAGGGGGACCTACGAGCAGTACTTC
TRBJ1-1 | NA | few | TRBV3-1/TRBV3-2 | CASSRTGEAFF | TGTGCCAGCAGCCGAACAGGTGAAGCTTTCTTT
TRBJ1-5 | NA | NA | TRBV15 | CATSRESGGNQPQHF | TGTGCCACCAGCAGAGAGTCTGGAGGCAATCAGCCCCAGCATTTT
TRBJ2-7 | TRBD1 | NA | TRBV6-5 | CASSYLRTGYEQYF | TGTGCCAGCAGTTACCTAAGGACAGGTTACGAGCAGTACTTC
TRBJ1-2 | NA | NA | TRBV19 | CASSITPGRYTF | TGTGCCAGTAGTATAACCCCGGGACGCTACACCTTC
TRBJ1-4 | NA | NA | TRBV28 | CASTGNRGPGEKLFF | TGTGCCAGTACAGGGAACCGTGGTCCGGGTGAAAAACTGTTTTTT
TRBJ2-7 | NA | few | TRBV5-8 | CASTSATVGSYEQYF | TGTGCCAGCACATCTGCGACAGTAGGCTCCTACGAGCAGTACTTC